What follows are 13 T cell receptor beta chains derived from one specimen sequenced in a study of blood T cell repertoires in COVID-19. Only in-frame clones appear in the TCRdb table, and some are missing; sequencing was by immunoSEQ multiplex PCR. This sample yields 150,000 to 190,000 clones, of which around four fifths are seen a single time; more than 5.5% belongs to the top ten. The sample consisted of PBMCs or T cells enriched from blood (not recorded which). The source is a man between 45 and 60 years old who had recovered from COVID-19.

The CDR3 loop is CASSYSRAGNRGNQPQHF. CDR3 nucleotides: TGTGCCAGCAGTTACTCTCGGGCGGGGAATAGAGGCAATCAGCCCCAGCATTTT. This chain links TRBV6-2 or TRBV6-3 with TRBJ1-5; D remains ambiguous. The V end lost 0 bases, the J end lost 2 bases, and 17 bases lay between the germline ends. The length of the CDR3 is 18 residues. Germline-derived CDR1 and CDR2 are MNHEY and SVGEGT.

The CDR3 loop is CASSREKGANEKLFF. CDR3 coding DNA: TGTGCCAGCTCACGTGAAAAGGGAGCTAATGAAAAACTGTTTTTT. This chain uses TRBV18 with TRBJ1-4, with D unresolved. Germline assignment: CDR1 KGHSH and CDR2 LQKENI. Between the trimmed V and J ends, which lost 4 bases and 3 bases, there was a span of 12 bases. The CDR3 extends over 15 amino acids.

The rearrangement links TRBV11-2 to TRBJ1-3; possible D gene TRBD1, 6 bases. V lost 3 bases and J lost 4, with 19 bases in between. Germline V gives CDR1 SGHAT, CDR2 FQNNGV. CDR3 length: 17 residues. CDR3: CASSFTRTGKEGNTIYF. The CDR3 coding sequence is TGTGCCAGCAGCTTCACAAGAACAGGGAAAGAAGGAAACACCATATATTTT.

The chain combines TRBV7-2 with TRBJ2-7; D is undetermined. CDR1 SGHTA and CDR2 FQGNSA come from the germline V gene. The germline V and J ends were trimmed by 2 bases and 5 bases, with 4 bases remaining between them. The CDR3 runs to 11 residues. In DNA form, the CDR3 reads TGTGCCAGCAGCTTATGGCACGAGCAGTACTTC. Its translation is CASSLWHEQYF.

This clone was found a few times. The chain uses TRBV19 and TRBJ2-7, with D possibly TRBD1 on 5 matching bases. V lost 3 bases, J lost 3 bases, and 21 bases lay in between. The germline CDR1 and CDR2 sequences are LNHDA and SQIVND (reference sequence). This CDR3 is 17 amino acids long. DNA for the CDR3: TGTGCCAGTAGTATGGGATCTTGGCCAGGGCCAAACTACGAGCAGTACTTC. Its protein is CASSMGSWPGPNYEQYF.

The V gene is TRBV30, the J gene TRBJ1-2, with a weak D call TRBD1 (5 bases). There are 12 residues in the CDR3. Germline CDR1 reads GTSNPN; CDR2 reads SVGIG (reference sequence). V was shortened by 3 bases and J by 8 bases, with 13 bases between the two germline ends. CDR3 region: CAWSPGGVGYTF. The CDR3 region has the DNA TGTGCCTGGAGCCCTGGGGGGGTGGGCTACACCTTC.

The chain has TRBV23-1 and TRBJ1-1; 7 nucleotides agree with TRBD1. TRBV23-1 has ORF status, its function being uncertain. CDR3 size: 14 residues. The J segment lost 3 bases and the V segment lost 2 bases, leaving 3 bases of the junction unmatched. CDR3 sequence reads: CASSQRTGDTEAFF. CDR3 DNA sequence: TGCGCCAGCAGTCAAAGGACAGGAGACACTGAAGCTTTCTTT.

CDR3 coding DNA: TGTGCCAGCAGCTTGGCGGGACAGGTTAACTATGGCTACACCTTC. Amino acid sequence: CASSLAGQVNYGYTF. This chain uses TRBV5-4 with TRBJ1-2; 8 bases agree with TRBD1. Germline V gives CDR1 SGHNT, CDR2 YYREEE (reference sequence). V shed 0 bases and J 1 base; nucleotides not matched to a gene: 2. The CDR3 has 15 amino acids.

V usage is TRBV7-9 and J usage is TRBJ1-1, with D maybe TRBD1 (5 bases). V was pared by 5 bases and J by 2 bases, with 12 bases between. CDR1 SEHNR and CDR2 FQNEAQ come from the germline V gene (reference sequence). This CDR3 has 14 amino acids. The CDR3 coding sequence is TGTGCCAGCAGCACACAGGACGTAAACACTGAAGCTTTCTTT. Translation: CASSTQDVNTEAFF.

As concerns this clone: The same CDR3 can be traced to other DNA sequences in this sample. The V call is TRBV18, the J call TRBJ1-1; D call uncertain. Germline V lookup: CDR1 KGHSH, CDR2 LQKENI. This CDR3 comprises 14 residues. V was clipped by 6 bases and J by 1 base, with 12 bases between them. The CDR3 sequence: CASSPPNGNTEAFF. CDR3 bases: TGTGCCAGCTCCCCTCCTAATGGGAACACTGAAGCTTTCTTT.

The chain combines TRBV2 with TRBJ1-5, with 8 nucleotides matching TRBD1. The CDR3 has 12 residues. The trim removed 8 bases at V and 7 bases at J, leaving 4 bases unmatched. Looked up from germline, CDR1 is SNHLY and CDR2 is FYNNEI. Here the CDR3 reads CASGQGGQPQHF. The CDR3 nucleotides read TGTGCCAGCGGACAGGGAGGCCAGCCCCAGCATTTT.

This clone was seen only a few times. The DNA of the CDR3 is TGTGCCAGTATCGGAGGACAGGGTGGCTACGAGCAGTACTTC. It encodes CASIGGQGGYEQYF. V gene TRBV19 combines with J gene TRBJ2-7; the match to TRBD1 covers 8 bases. With V trimmed by 7 bases and J by 3 bases, 8 bases remained unmatched. The CDR3 loop spans 14 amino acids. The germline V gene encodes CDR1 LNHDA and CDR2 SQIVND (reference sequence).

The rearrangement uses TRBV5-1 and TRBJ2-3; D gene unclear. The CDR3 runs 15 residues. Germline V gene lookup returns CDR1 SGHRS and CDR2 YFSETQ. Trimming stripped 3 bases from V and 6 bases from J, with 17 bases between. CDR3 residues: CASSSFRSLADTQYF. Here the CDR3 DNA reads TGCGCCAGCAGCTCGTTTCGGTCCCTCGCCGATACGCAGTATTTT.